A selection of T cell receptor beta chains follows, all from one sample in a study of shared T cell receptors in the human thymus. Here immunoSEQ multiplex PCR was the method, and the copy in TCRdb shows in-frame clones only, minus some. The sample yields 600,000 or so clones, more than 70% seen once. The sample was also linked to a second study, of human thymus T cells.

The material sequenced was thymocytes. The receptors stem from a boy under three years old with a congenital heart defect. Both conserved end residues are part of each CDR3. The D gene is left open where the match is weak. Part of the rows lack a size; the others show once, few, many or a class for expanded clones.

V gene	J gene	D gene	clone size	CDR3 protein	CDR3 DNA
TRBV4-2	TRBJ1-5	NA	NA	CASSQEIGHINQPQHF	TGTGCCAGCAGCCAAGAGATAGGACACATTAATCAGCCCCAGCATTTT
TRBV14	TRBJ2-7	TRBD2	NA	CASSQGEREDPYEQYF	TGTGCCAGCAGCCAAGGGGAACGGGAGGACCCCTACGAGCAGTACTTC
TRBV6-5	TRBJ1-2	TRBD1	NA	CASSRRQGTNYGYTF	TGTGCCAGCAGTCGGAGACAGGGGACCAACTATGGCTACACCTTC
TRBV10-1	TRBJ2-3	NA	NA	CASSGAGCTQYF	TGCGCCAGCAGTGGGGCGGGTTGCACGCAGTATTTT
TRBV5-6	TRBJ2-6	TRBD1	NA	CASSLVPGTACSGANVLTF	TGTGCCAGCAGCTTGGTTCCCGGGACAGCATGCTCTGGGGCCAACGTCCTGACTTTC
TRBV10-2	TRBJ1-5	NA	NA	CASSESLYVADQPQHF	TGCGCCAGCAGTGAAAGTTTATACGTGGCTGATCAGCCCCAGCATTTT
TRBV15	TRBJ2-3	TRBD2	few	CATSPPAGVTDTQYF	TGTGCCACCAGCCCGCCGGCGGGAGTGACAGATACGCAGTATTTT
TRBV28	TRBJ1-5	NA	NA	CASSRDVSGRYSNQPQHF	TGTGCCAGCAGCCGCGACGTGTCAGGGAGGTATAGCAATCAGCCCCAGCATTTT
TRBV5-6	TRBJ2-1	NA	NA	CASSLTRNEQFF	TGTGCCAGCAGCCTTACTAGGAATGAGCAGTTCTTC
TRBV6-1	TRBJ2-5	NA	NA	CASSEHKKETQYF	TGTGCCAGCAGTGAACACAAAAAAGAGACCCAGTACTTC
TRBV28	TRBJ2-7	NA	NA	CASSLDGSYEQYF	TGTGCCAGCAGTTTAGACGGGTCCTACGAGCAGTACTTC
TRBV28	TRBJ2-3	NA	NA	CASSSQRASTDTQYF	TGTGCCAGCAGTTCTCAGCGGGCTAGCACAGATACGCAGTATTTT
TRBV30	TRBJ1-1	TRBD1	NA	CAWSGPPGQGGNTEAFF	TGTGCCTGGAGTGGTCCACCAGGACAGGGGGGGAACACTGAAGCTTTCTTT
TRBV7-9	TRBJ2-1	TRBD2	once	CASSRPGTSGRASVDEQFF	TGTGCCAGCAGCCGTCCCGGGACTAGCGGGAGGGCCTCAGTCGATGAGCAGTTCTTC
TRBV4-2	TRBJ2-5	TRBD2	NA	CASSHGTRGLQETQYF	TGTGCCAGCAGCCACGGGACTAGGGGACTACAAGAGACCCAGTACTTC
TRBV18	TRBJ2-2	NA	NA	CASHSGRCTGELFF	TGTGCCAGTCATAGCGGCAGGTGCACCGGGGAGCTGTTTTTT
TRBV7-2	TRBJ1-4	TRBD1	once	CASSPQGAGSEKLFF	TGTGCCAGCAGCCCACAGGGGGCAGGGAGCGAAAAACTGTTTTTT
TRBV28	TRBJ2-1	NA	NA	CASSLFGLTYNEQFF	TGTGCCAGCAGTTTATTCGGACTAACGTACAATGAGCAGTTCTTC
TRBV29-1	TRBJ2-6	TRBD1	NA	CSVRLRDSLSGANVLTF	TGCAGCGTTAGACTCCGGGACAGCCTATCTGGGGCCAACGTCCTGACTTTC
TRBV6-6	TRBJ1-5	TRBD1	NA	CASSSGQGNQPQHF	TGTGCCAGCAGTTCCGGACAGGGGAATCAGCCCCAGCATTTT
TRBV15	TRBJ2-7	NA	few	CATSSTLETHEQYF	TGTGCCACCAGCTCCACCTTGGAGACCCACGAGCAGTACTTC
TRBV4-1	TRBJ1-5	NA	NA	CASSQEGGYQPQHF	TGCGCCAGCAGCCAAGAGGGGGGTTATCAGCCCCAGCATTTT
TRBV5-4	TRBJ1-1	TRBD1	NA	CASSLTGTGGMNTEAFF	TGTGCCAGCAGCTTGACTGGGACAGGGGGCATGAACACTGAAGCTTTCTTT
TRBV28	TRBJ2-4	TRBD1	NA	CASSLDPQPQQGVGAKNIQYF	TGTGCCAGCAGTTTAGACCCTCAACCGCAACAGGGGGTGGGAGCCAAAAACATTCAGTACTTC
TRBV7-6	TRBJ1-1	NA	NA	CASSRLRVLATEAFF	TGTGCCAGCAGCCGTCTCAGGGTGTTGGCCACTGAAGCTTTCTTT
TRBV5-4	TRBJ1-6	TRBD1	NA	CASSSQPGQGFNSPLHF	TGTGCCAGCAGCTCTCAACCGGGACAGGGCTTTAATTCACCCCTCCACTTT
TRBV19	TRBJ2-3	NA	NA	CATIGYSADTQYF	TGTGCCACCATAGGGTATAGCGCAGATACGCAGTATTTT
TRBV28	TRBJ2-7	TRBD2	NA	CASRHRTSTQWYEQYF	TGTGCCAGCAGGCACCGGACTAGCACCCAGTGGTACGAGCAGTACTTC
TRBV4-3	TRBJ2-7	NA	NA	CASSTGFSYEQYF	TGCGCCAGCAGCACGGGATTCTCCTACGAGCAGTACTTC
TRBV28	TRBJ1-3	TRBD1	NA	CASSLWPDRISGNTIYF	TGTGCCAGCAGTTTATGGCCGGACAGGATCTCTGGAAACACCATATATTTT
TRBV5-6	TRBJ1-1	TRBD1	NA	CASSSGQAYAEAFF	TGTGCCAGCAGCTCGGGACAGGCATACGCTGAAGCTTTCTTT
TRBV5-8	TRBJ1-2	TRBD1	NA	CASSLDSGQGEYGYTF	TGTGCCAGCAGCTTGGATTCGGGACAGGGAGAGTATGGCTACACCTTC
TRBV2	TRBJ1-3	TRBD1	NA	CASSGRDRDGNTIYF	TGTGCCAGCAGTGGCCGGGACAGGGACGGAAACACCATATATTTT
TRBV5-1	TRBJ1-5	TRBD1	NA	CASSLGTGDSNQPQHF	TGCGCCAGCAGCTTGGGGACAGGTGATAGCAATCAGCCCCAGCATTTT
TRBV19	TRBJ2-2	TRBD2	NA	CASSLPGAGRNTGELFF	TGTGCCAGTAGTCTCCCCGGAGCGGGGAGGAACACCGGGGAGCTGTTTTTT
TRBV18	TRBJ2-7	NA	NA	CASSPNGGIYEQYF	TGTGCCAGCTCACCAAACGGGGGAATTTACGAGCAGTACTTC
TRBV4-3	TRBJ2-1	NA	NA	CASSPGARDNSYNEQFF	TGCGCCAGCAGCCCAGGCGCCCGGGACAACTCCTACAATGAGCAGTTCTTC
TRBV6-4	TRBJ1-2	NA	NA	CASSDNEGRYTF	TGTGCCAGCAGTGACAATGAGGGCCGCTACACCTTC
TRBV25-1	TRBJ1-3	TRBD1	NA	CASRGTGTSSGNTIYF	TGTGCCAGCAGAGGGACAGGGACCAGCTCTGGAAACACCATATATTTT
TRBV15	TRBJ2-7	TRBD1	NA	CATSTPPGQGRYEQYF	TGTGCCACCAGCACCCCGCCGGGACAGGGTCGGTACGAGCAGTACTTC
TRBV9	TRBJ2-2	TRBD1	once	CASSVGVQGAPPEDTGELFF	TGTGCCAGCAGCGTAGGAGTACAGGGGGCGCCTCCGGAGGACACCGGGGAGCTGTTTTTT
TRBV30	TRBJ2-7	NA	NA	CAWSVPGAEQYF	TGTGCCTGGAGTGTACCAGGGGCCGAGCAGTACTTC